This TCR beta chain was sequenced in a study of early T cells in non-severe SARS-CoV-2 infection. Notes on the study in general: Using VDJdb, the matching emphasized anti-spike CD8 responses while missing private and CD4 specificities.

This clonotype was counted ten times or more. Its specificity is not known. In the library, individual cDNA molecules carried attached unique molecular identifiers. Each CDR3 protein gets one entry after TCRdb re-called the 5' RACE reads with MiXCR. The table lists around 45,000 distinct CDR3 sequences, roughly 7% of them singletons. V was clipped by 6 bases and J by 1 base, with 10 bases between them. Germline V CDR1 and CDR2: MNHEY, SVGEGT. This CDR3 contains 14 residues. Specimen: whole blood. This sequence originates from an adult who was a healthcare worker with PCR-confirmed SARS-CoV-2 infection or an uninfected control (not recorded which). The chain is built from TRBV6-2 or TRBV6-3 and TRBJ2-1; D is perhaps TRBD2 (6 bases). CDR3 nucleotides: TGTGCCAGCAGCCGGGACTGGTCCTACAATGAGCAGTTCTTC. This sequence encodes CASSRDWSYNEQFF.